Each of the 4 T cell receptor beta chains below was sequenced from the same sample in a study of cytomegalovirus exposure and HLA in healthy donors. Vbeta (60) and Jbeta (13) primers were used in the PCR. Measured with immunoSEQ multiplex PCR; TCRdb has only the in-frame clones, and not every one. This sample carries around 140,000 clones, 76% of them seen once, and the ten largest clones take approximately 1.8%. Material: PBMCs. These receptors were taken from a female donor in good health and CMV-seropositive.

This clone is medium-sized. The chain combines TRBV2 with TRBJ2-1; TRBD1 might be the D (5 bases). Germline V gene lookup returns CDR1 SNHLY and CDR2 FYNNEI. Deletions cut 1 base from V and 6 bases from J, with 10 bases between. This CDR3 has 14 amino acids. As DNA, the CDR3 is TGTGCCAGCAGTGAAGGGGGCGCTGTCAATGAGCAGTTCTTC. Translating gives CASSEGGAVNEQFF.

The chain employs TRBV5-6 and TRBJ1-2, with D uncertain. In germline, CDR1 is SGHDT, CDR2 YYEEEE. V shed 1 base and J shed 5 bases, with 15 bases lying between them. This CDR3 comprises 15 residues. In DNA form, the CDR3 reads TGTGCCAGCAGCTTGTTCCTCAGCGAGGCTTATGGCTACACCTTC. This gives the protein CASSLFLSEAYGYTF.

The table lists this clone with a few counts. The chain combines TRBV5-1 with TRBJ2-3, with 8 bases matching TRBD2. Trimming removed 4 bases from V and 0 bases from J; junction bases left unmatched: 4. CDR3 length: 15 amino acids. Germline CDR1 reads SGHRS; CDR2 reads YFSETQ. The CDR3 DNA follows: TGCGCCAGCAGCCCGGGGGGGACTAGCACAGATACGCAGTATTTT. It codes for CASSPGGTSTDTQYF. The full variable domain, rest sourced from reference TRBV5-1 and TRBJ2-3, is KAGVTQTPRYLIKTRGQQVTLSCSPISGHRSVSWYQQTPGQGLQFLFEYFSETQRNKGNFPGRFSGRQFSNSRSEMNVSTLELGDSALYLCASSPGGTSTDTQYFGPGTRLTVL.

The chain is built from TRBV6-5 and TRBJ2-5; 7 positions agree with TRBD1. This CDR3 contains 14 residues. Germline assignment: CDR1 MNHEY and CDR2 SVGAGI. V dropped 5 bases and J dropped 3; count of bases not matched to a gene: 6. CDR3 region: CASSPQGVEETQYF. The CDR3 bases are TGTGCCAGCAGTCCCCAGGGGGTGGAAGAGACCCAGTACTTC.